These 10 T cell receptor beta chains came from one sample sequenced in a study of T cell responses to AZD1222 COVID-19 vaccine. Clones were sequenced by immunoSEQ multiplex PCR, and TCRdb holds only the in-frame ones, with some missing. The table records 150,000 or so clones, about 87% of them present only once. The starting material was peripheral blood, obtained 28 days after the second AZD1222 dose. The receptors were gathered from an adult who received the AZD1222 COVID-19 vaccine.

The chain combines TRBV2 with TRBJ1-5, with 9 bases identical to TRBD1. In germline, CDR1 is SNHLY, CDR2 FYNNEI. Losses at the gene ends were 7 bases for V and 3 bases for J; bases not matched to a gene: 7. The CDR3 contains 15 residues. The CDR3 coding sequence is TGTGCCAGCAATAACAGGGGGCTTGACAATCAGCCCCAGCATTTT. Amino acids: CASNNRGLDNQPQHF.

In its sample, this clone was seen once. The chain combines TRBV24-1 with TRBJ2-7; D may be TRBD1 (6 bases). CDR3 size: 12 residues. Trimming pared 6 bases from V and 3 bases from J, leaving 8 bases between. Germline V CDR1 and CDR2: KGHDR, SFDVKD. DNA for the CDR3: TGTGCCACCAGTCCACAGGGCTACGAGCAGTACTTC. Translated, it gives CATSPQGYEQYF.

The chain links TRBV18 to TRBJ2-7, with 7 bases that match TRBD1. With 5 bases clipped from V and 0 bases from J, the junction kept 7 bases outside the gene matches. Germline CDR1 reads KGHSH; CDR2 reads LQKENI. There are 15 residues in the CDR3. CDR3 DNA: TGTGCCAGCTCATCAAAGGGACAGAGCTCCTACGAGCAGTACTTC. As protein: CASSSKGQSSYEQYF.

V usage is TRBV30 and J usage is TRBJ2-7; D perhaps matches TRBD1 (5 bases). From germline, CDR1 is GTSNPN and CDR2 SVGIG (reference sequence). The CDR3 has 14 residues. V lost 4 bases and J 0 bases, leaving 13 bases between the germline ends. This chain's CDR3 is CAWKGRGSSYEQYF. CDR3 coding DNA: TGTGCCTGGAAGGGAAGGGGCAGCTCCTACGAGCAGTACTTC.

The gene calls are TRBV7-2 and TRBJ2-2; TRBD2 might be the D (5 bases). Trimming cost V 3 bases and J 0 bases, with 11 bases left between them. The CDR3 totals 16 residues. Germline V gives CDR1 SGHTA, CDR2 FQGNSA. The CDR3 DNA reads TGTGCCAGCAGCTTTGGCGGGCTCGCGAACACCGGGGAGCTGTTTTTT. Translated, it gives CASSFGGLANTGELFF. Complete variable domain (other parts from reference TRBV7-2 and TRBJ2-2): GAGVSQSPSNKVTEKGKDVELRCDPISGHTALYWYRQSLGQGLEFLIYFQGNSAPDKSGLPSDRFSAERTGGSVSTLTIQRTQQEDSAVYLCASSFGGLANTGELFFGEGSRLTVL.

V usage is TRBV5-4 and J usage is TRBJ2-1; 9 bases map to TRBD2. The CDR3 totals 15 residues. Trimming took 2 bases from V and 9 from J; bases not matched to a gene: 9. The V gene's germline CDR1 is SGHNT and CDR2 YYREEE (reference sequence). CDR3 amino acids: CASSLGSGSEGEQFF. CDR3 nucleotides: TGTGCCAGCAGCTTAGGTAGCGGGAGCGAAGGTGAGCAGTTCTTC.

The chain couples TRBV7-9 to TRBJ2-2; D ambiguous. Trimming took 7 bases from V and 3 from J, leaving 9 bases between them. This CDR3 comprises 13 residues. CDR1 is SEHNR, CDR2 FQNEAQ, per germline (reference sequence). The CDR3 spells CASTVQDTGELFF. CDR3 DNA: TGTGCCAGCACCGTACAAGACACCGGGGAGCTGTTTTTT.

This chain connects TRBV5-4 to TRBJ1-5; the D gene is possibly TRBD1 (5 bases). CDR3 length equals 17 residues. Germline CDR1 SGHNT, CDR2 YYREEE (reference sequence). Trimming stripped 2 bases from V and 5 bases from J, with 20 bases between. CDR3 nucleotides: TGTGCCAGCAGCTTAGGACCAGCAGGGCAGGGCGATCAGCCCCAGCATTTT. Amino acid sequence: CASSLGPAGQGDQPQHF.

The rearrangement joins TRBV15 to TRBJ2-1, with TRBD1 identical over 9 bases. CDR1 and CDR2 (germline): LNHNV, YYDKDF (reference sequence). Trimming cost V 4 bases and J 7 bases; bases outside gene matches: 8. The CDR3 totals 15 residues. The CDR3 loop is CATSMAGQGSNEQFF. In nucleotides, the CDR3 is TGTGCCACCAGCATGGCGGGACAGGGTTCGAATGAGCAGTTCTTC.

The chain has TRBV28 and TRBJ1-5; D not resolved. V was pared by 5 bases and J by 2 bases, with 16 bases between. CDR1 MDHEN and CDR2 SYDVKM come from the germline V gene. This CDR3 is built from 16 residues. As DNA, the CDR3 is TGTGCCAGCAGTACCGGGTCCCGGGGTGGCAATCAGCCCCAGCATTTT. It is translated as CASSTGSRGGNQPQHF.